This T cell receptor beta chain was retrieved from a study of metastatic and nonmetastatic thyroid tumors (dated by TCRdb to about 2020). The study in broad terms: For patients with malignant and with benign thyroid disease, the researchers compared repertoires between peripheral blood samples and tumor or nodule tissue samples.

Before undergoing thyroid surgery, none of the patients had been given any kind of treatment. Patient clinical samples collected from the early 2010s to the late 2010s were retrospectively analysed using T-cell receptor beta sequencing. From its cysteine to its phenylalanine, the CDR3 spans 17 amino acids. Just CDR3 DNA is preserved here, 51 bases in frame from base 1. The germline V gene (reference sequence) gives CDR1 as DFQATT and CDR2 as SNEGSKA. The junction carries 16 bases between V and J, which are trimmed by 1 base and 1 base respectively. The library relied on PCR. The instrument given in TCRdb is Illumina HiSeq 4000. High-throughput sequencing was used to profile the CDR3 region of the TCR beta-chain in every patient. Concerning the study's data processing: A classifier to discriminate distant-metastatic papillary thyroid cancer patients was built from CDR3 differences across clinicopathological groups. The Shannon index was used to measure repertoire diversity, and the Morisita-Horn index was used to measure how similar tumor and blood repertoires were. TCRdb trimmed public reads at Q25 via fastp, called clones via MiXCR and kept in-frame beta chains. The V and J calls were determined by TCRdb, not by the authors. Present in this sample are 70,000 or so clones, 12% to 15% of which were seen just once. The top ten hold 6.5% of the sample.

This clone has a count of ten or more. The antigen it binds to is not known. No much larger clone is present one base from it, and per-base qualities are unavailable. Broader findings and caveats from the paper: In both blood and tumor samples, TCR beta diversity was reported to be significantly higher in malignant tumors than in benign nodules.

This receptor was identified in a male donor with papillary thyroid cancer or a benign thyroid nodule (not recorded which). Some clones in this sample may be carry-over from other donors' samples. Rearrangement joined TRBV20-1 to TRBJ2-2, with the D call perhaps TRBD1 or TRBD2, each one matching 5 bases. The sample taken for sequencing was blood. The sequence in DNA is TGCAGTGCTAGAGCGTTGGGGGAGAGGGGGAACACCGGGGAGCTGTTTTTT. The encoded protein is CSARALGERGNTGELFF.